These 6 T cell receptor beta chains share one sample of origin, sequenced in a study of control samples from healthy donors and cancer patients. Using immunoSEQ multiplex PCR, the repertoire was profiled, and TCRdb retains in-frame clones only, with some absent. The profile covers 120,000 or so clones, with 87% appearing a single time and around 9% taken by the ten largest. Sequencing used blood. Source of these receptors: a man aged 35 to 55 in good health.

This chain joins TRBV4-2 and TRBJ2-3, with D hard to call. The CDR3 covers 14 residues. Looked up from germline, CDR1 is LGHNA and CDR2 is YNFKEQ. Trimming pared 3 bases from V and 1 base from J, leaving 8 bases between. The CDR3 region has the DNA TGTGCCAGCAGCCACGGAGACGGCACAGATACGCAGTATTTT. It yields the protein CASSHGDGTDTQYF.

This clone was counted many times. CDR3 region: CASSLGPGRSYEQYF. DNA of the CDR3: TGTGCCAGCAGCTTAGGTCCAGGGAGGTCCTACGAGCAGTACTTC. V and J are TRBV5-5 and TRBJ2-7; weak D call: TRBD2 (6 bases). The CDR3 has 15 amino acids. Germline values: CDR1 SGHKS, CDR2 YYEKEE (reference sequence). Trimming pared 2 bases from V and 1 base from J, leaving 13 bases between.

The genes are TRBV7-8 and TRBJ2-3; no firm D call. CDR3 size: 12 residues. Germline V gene lookup returns CDR1 SGHVS and CDR2 FQNEAQ. V was shortened by 5 bases and J by 5 bases, with 8 bases between the two germline ends. The CDR3, as DNA: TGTGCCAGCAGCCCACGTAAAGATACGCAGTATTTT. Protein product: CASSPRKDTQYF. Drawing the rest from reference TRBV7-8 and TRBJ2-3, the complete variable domain is GAGVSQSPRYKVAKRGQDVALRCDPISGHVSLFWYQQALGQGPEFLTYFQNEAQLDKSGLPSDRFFAERPEGSVSTLKIQRTQQEDSAVYLCASSPRKDTQYFGPGTRLTVL.

This chain joins TRBV18 and TRBJ1-5, with TRBD1 identical over 7 bases. This CDR3 region has 14 residues. Germline V gives CDR1 KGHSH, CDR2 LQKENI. The ends lost 6 bases at V and 5 bases at J; junction bases unmatched: 7. The CDR3 here is CASSRETGDQPQHF. The CDR3 bases are TGTGCCAGCTCGCGGGAAACAGGGGATCAGCCCCAGCATTTT.

The rearrangement uses TRBV2 and TRBJ1-6, with D unclear. In germline, CDR1 is SNHLY, CDR2 FYNNEI. Deletions cut 0 bases from V and 9 bases from J, with 9 bases between. CDR3 size: 14 residues. This CDR3 reads CASSEAGYSSPLHF. The CDR3, as DNA: TGTGCCAGCAGTGAAGCAGGGTACAGTTCACCCCTCCACTTT. Full variable domain (outside the CDR3, taken from reference TRBV2 and TRBJ1-6): EPEVTQTPSHQVTQMGQEVILRCVPISNHLYFYWYRQILGQKVEFLVSFYNNEISEKSEIFDDQFSVERPDGSNFTLKIRSTKLEDSAMYFCASSEAGYSSPLHFGNGTRLTVT.

The chain links TRBV5-8 to TRBJ1-6; perhaps TRBD1 as D (6 bases). The germline gives CDR1 SGHTS, CDR2 YDEGEE. The CDR3 contains 16 residues. V was cut by 2 bases and J by 6 bases, with 15 bases left in between. The CDR3 sequence: CASSLRPGHSNSPLHF. In DNA form, the CDR3 reads TGTGCCAGCAGCTTACGACCGGGACATTCTAATTCACCCCTCCACTTT.